Each of the 5 T cell receptor beta chains below was sequenced from the same sample in a study of blood T cell repertoires in COVID-19 (TCRdb year 2020). Library preparation was by the immunoSEQ multiplex PCR assay. Imported from immuneACCESS, the table was reduced by TCRdb to in-frame sequences with V and J called. These copies leave out some clones; in studies compared against another copy, an unresolved V gene accounts for under half, and the cause of the remainder is not known. The sample profile shows about 180,000 clones; 87% of them were found once. Around 1.5% of the sample comes from the top ten. Sample: peripheral blood. The receptor source for this set is a woman in her 50s with acute or convalescent COVID-19.

The chain employs TRBV29-1 and TRBJ1-4; TRBD1 is a possible D gene (5 bases). Germline V gene sequence: CDR1 SQVTM, CDR2 ANQGSEA. The CDR3 extends over 15 amino acids. With 3 bases removed from V and 2 bases from J, the gap between germline ends came to 13 bases. CDR3 amino acids: CSVEVQGSTNEKLFF. The CDR3 nucleotides read TGCAGCGTTGAGGTTCAGGGATCTACTAATGAAAAACTGTTTTTT.

The J gene is TRBJ1-5, the V gene TRBV30; D gene unclear. Trimming left V 0 bases short and J 0 bases short, with 12 bases between. CDR1 is GTSNPN and CDR2 is SVGIG in the germline V gene (reference sequence). The CDR3 has 16 residues. CDR3 in amino acids: CAWSVAGMYSNQPQHF. CDR3 DNA sequence: TGTGCCTGGAGTGTAGCGGGAATGTATAGCAATCAGCCCCAGCATTTT.

The genes are TRBV5-1 and TRBJ1-6, with TRBD1 matching over 11 bases. Germline lookup yields CDR1 SGHRS and CDR2 YFSETQ. The trim removed 0 bases at V and 1 base at J, leaving 0 bases unmatched. The CDR3 has 17 residues. The CDR3 here is CASSLGDRGSYNSPLHF. CDR3 bases: TGCGCCAGCAGCTTGGGGGACAGGGGGTCCTATAATTCACCCCTCCACTTT. The full variable domain, with the rest looked up from reference TRBV5-1 and TRBJ1-6, is KAGVTQTPRYLIKTRGQQVTLSCSPISGHRSVSWYQQTPGQGLQFLFEYFSETQRNKGNFPGRFSGRQFSNSRSEMNVSTLELGDSALYLCASSLGDRGSYNSPLHFGNGTRLTVT.

This sequence joins TRBV11-3 and TRBJ2-3; 10 nucleotides match TRBD2. This CDR3 contains 16 residues. In germline, CDR1 is SGHNT, CDR2 YENEEA. J was trimmed by 1 base and V by 5 bases; bases with no gene match: 6. The CDR3 sequence: CASSEVGLAGTDTQYF. The CDR3, as DNA: TGTGCCAGCAGCGAAGTCGGACTAGCGGGCACAGATACGCAGTATTTT.

This clone was recorded a few times. The CDR3 DNA is TGTGCCAGCAGCTTAGGTCCAGGGGAAAACTATGGCTACACCTTC. This sequence encodes CASSLGPGENYGYTF. The chain combines TRBV11-2 with TRBJ1-2, with TRBD1 as a possible D gene (6 bases). Germline CDR1 is SGHAT and CDR2 is FQNNGV. This CDR3 spans 15 amino acids. V lost 1 base, J lost 2 bases, and 11 bases lay in between.